These T cell receptor beta chains were read from a single sample in a study of blood T cell repertoires in COVID-19. Profiling relied on immunoSEQ multiplex PCR, and the TCRdb table lists in-frame clones only, not all of them. The sample holds 65,000 to 90,000 clones; about 83% are singletons and the top ten take 8% to 9.5%. The sample consisted of peripheral blood. These receptors all stem from a man younger than 45 with acute or convalescent COVID-19. The CDR3 runs from the conserved cysteine through the conserved F or W. A D gene is named only where the DNA matches it firmly. Some rows have no size entry. The others give once, few or many, or a class for an expanded clone.

J	D	size	length	V	DNA	CDR3
TRBJ2-7	.	.	15	TRBV7-2	TGTGCCAGCAGCTTAGCGGATAGGAGCTCCTACGAGCAGTACTTC	CASSLADRSSYEQYF
TRBJ2-1	.	once	15	TRBV2	TGTGCCAGCAGTCGGCCGGGGACAACCTACAATGAGCAGTTCTTC	CASSRPGTTYNEQFF
TRBJ1-5	.	.	14	TRBV19	TGTGCCAGTAGTCTCAGAAACGGCAATCAGCCCCAGCATTTT	CASSLRNGNQPQHF
TRBJ2-1	.	.	19	TRBV21-1	TGTGCCAGCAGCAAGATGGGCCCTAGCGGGAGTTGCGCCTACAATGAGCAGTTCTTC	CASSKMGPSGSCAYNEQFF
TRBJ2-5	TRBD1	.	13	TRBV5-1	TGCGCCAGCACCCACAGGGGGCTAGAGACCCAGTACTTC	CASTHRGLETQYF
TRBJ2-3	.	.	14	TRBV15	TGTGCCACCAGCAGAGGGAACCAGGCGGATACGCAGTATTTT	CATSRGNQADTQYF
TRBJ2-3	TRBD2	.	17	TRBV7-3	TGTGCCAGCAGCTCTCCCCTGGGACTAGGAGCGACAGATACGCAGTATTTT	CASSSPLGLGATDTQYF
TRBJ2-2	TRBD1	.	15	TRBV7-9	TGTGCCAGTTCCGGGACAGGGGTTTCCACCGGGGAGCTGTTTTTT	CASSGTGVSTGELFF
TRBJ2-5	.	.	14	TRBV6-2/TRBV6-3	TGTGCCAGCAGTTACGGAGGACCCCAAGAGACCCAGTACTTC	CASSYGGPQETQYF
TRBJ2-3	.	.	13	TRBV6-5	TGTGCCAGCAGTTACGCGGCCACAGATACGCAGTATTTT	CASSYAATDTQYF
TRBJ2-1	TRBD2	.	14	TRBV9	TGTGCCAGCAGCCCTAGCGGGAGCGGTAATGAGCAGTTCTTC	CASSPSGSGNEQFF
TRBJ1-5	.	.	16	TRBV28	TGTGCCAGCAGTTTATCCTATTCCAGGGTGAATCAGCCCCAGCATTTT	CASSLSYSRVNQPQHF
TRBJ1-1	TRBD1	.	16	TRBV18	TGTGCCAGCTCACCACCGACAGGGGTGGTGAACACTGAAGCTTTCTTT	CASSPPTGVVNTEAFF